This paragraph reports one TCR beta chain. This CDR3 region has 14 residues. These data are taken from a study of cytomegalovirus exposure and HLA in healthy donors. The study ran its PCR with 60 Vbeta and 13 Jbeta primers. Here immunoSEQ multiplex PCR was the method, and the copy in TCRdb shows in-frame clones only, minus some. Of around 130,000 clones in the sample, roughly 80% were seen once. The sequence derives from a boy younger than 18 in good health and CMV-seronegative. The sequencing input was PBMCs. The chain couples TRBV21-1 to TRBJ1-5; the D segment call TRBD1 is taken from the table without a DNA check. TRBV21-1 is assigned pseudogene status. As DNA, the CDR3 is TGTGCCAGCAGCAAAGTCCAGGGCAATCAGCCCCAGCATTTT. This encodes CASSKVQGNQPQHF.